This T cell receptor (beta chain) originates from a study of cytomegalovirus exposure and HLA in healthy donors. Study results and limitations: The classifier, whose performance was assessed in both the original and validation cohorts, reportedly diagnosed cytomegalovirus status with high specificity and sensitivity.

Method: immunoSEQ multiplex PCR; TCRdb's copy keeps in-frame clones and lacks some. The repertoire holds approximately 120,000 clones, with approximately 94% as singletons. On this clone itself: Its matching antigen is unknown.

V lost 5 bases and J 5 bases, leaving 12 bases between the germline ends. The CDR3 sequence is 13 residues long. Germline V gene lookup returns CDR1 SSHAT and CDR2 FNYEAQ (reference sequence). Source material: PBMCs. This clonotype was sampled from a woman aged 18-29 years in good health and CMV-seronegative. V is TRBV7-7 and J is TRBJ2-5; possibly TRBD1 for D (6 bases). The CDR3 here is CASSRATGETQYF. The CDR3 region has the DNA TGTGCCAGCAGCCGAGCTACAGGGGAGACCCAGTACTTC.